This TCR beta chain was sequenced during a study of Ad26.COV2.S vaccination and SARS-CoV-2 variants. The wider study: The donor was enrolled in the Ad26.COV2.S arm of the COV1001 trial.

Germline loops: CDR1 SEHNR, CDR2 FQNEAQ (reference sequence). The V end was cut by 3 bases, the J end by 4 bases, with 3 bases between. CDR3 length: 11 residues. Profiled with immunoSEQ multiplex PCR; TCRdb holds only in-frame clones, not every one. The table records 380,000 or so clones, roughly four fifths of them present only once. Treatment defined: 15 to 20 received Ad26.COV2.S at low or high dose, single or two shots; roughly 5 received placebo; per-sample allocation not given. After the first vaccine or placebo injection, samples were drawn on day 63. Cohort 1b enrolled adults aged 18-55 years in Boston.

Material: peripheral blood, obtained in a trial of Ad26.COV2.S vaccine versus placebo. The chain links TRBV7-9 to TRBJ2-5; unclear D gene. This clonotype originated in a person aged 18-60 years who received the Ad26.COV2.S COVID-19 vaccine or a placebo. For the CDR3, the DNA is TGTGCCAGCAGCTTCGGAGAGACCCAGTACTTC. Translating it yields CASSFGETQYF.